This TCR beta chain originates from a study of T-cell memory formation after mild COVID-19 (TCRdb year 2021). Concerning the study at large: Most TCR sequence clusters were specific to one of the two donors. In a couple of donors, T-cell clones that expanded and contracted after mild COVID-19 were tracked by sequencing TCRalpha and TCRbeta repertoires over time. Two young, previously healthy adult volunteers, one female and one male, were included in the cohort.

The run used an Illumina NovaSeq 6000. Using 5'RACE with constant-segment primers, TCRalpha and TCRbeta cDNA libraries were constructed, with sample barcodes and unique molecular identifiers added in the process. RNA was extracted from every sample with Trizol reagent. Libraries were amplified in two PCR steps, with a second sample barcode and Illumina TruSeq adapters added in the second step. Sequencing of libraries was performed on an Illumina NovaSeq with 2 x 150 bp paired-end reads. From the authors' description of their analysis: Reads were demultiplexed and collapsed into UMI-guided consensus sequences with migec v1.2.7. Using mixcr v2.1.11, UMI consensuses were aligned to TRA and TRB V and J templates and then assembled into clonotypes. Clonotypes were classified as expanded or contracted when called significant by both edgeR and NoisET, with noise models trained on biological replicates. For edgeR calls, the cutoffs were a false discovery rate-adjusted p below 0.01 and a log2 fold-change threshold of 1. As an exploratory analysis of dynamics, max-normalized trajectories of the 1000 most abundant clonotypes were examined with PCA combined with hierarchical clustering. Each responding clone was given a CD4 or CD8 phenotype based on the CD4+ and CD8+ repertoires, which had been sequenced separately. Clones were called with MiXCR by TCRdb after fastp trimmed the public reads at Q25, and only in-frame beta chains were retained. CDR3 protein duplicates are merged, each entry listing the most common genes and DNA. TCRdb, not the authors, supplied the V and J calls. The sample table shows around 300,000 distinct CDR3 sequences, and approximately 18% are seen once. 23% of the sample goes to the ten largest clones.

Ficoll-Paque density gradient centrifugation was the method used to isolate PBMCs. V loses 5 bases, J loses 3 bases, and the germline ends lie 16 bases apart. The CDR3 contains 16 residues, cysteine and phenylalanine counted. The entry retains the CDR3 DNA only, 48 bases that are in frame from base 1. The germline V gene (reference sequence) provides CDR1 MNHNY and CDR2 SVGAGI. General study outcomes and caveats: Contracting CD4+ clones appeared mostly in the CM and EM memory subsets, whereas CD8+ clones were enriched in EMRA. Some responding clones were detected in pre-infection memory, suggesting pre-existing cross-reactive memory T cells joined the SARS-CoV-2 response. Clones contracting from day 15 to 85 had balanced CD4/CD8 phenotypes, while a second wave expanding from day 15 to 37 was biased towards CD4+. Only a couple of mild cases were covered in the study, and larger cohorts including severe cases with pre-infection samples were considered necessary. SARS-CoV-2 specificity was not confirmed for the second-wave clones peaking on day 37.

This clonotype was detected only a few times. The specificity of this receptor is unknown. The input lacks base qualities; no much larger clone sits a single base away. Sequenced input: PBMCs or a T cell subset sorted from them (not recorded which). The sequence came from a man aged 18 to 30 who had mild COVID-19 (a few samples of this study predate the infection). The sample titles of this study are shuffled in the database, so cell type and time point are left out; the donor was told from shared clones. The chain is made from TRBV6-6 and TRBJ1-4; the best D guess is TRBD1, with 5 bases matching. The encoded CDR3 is CASSPVWDASNEKLFF. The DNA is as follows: TGTGCCAGCAGTCCCGTATGGGACGCCTCTAATGAAAAACTGTTTTTT.